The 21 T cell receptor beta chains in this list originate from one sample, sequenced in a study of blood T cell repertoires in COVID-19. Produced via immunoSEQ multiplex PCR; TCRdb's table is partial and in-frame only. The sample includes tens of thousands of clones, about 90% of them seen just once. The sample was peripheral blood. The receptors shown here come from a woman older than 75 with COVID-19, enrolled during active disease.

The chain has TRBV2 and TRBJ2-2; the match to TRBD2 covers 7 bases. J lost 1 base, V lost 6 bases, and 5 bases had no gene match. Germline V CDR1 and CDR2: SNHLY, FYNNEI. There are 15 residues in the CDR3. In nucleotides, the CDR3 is TGTGCCAGCAGGGAGACTAGCAAGAACACCGGGGAGCTGTTTTTT. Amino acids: CASRETSKNTGELFF.

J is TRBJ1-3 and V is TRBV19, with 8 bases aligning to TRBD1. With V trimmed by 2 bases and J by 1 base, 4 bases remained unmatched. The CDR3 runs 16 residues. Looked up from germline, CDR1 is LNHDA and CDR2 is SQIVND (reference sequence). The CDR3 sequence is CASSITRDRSGNTIYF. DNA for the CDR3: TGTGCCAGTAGTATAACCCGGGACAGGTCTGGAAACACCATATATTTT.

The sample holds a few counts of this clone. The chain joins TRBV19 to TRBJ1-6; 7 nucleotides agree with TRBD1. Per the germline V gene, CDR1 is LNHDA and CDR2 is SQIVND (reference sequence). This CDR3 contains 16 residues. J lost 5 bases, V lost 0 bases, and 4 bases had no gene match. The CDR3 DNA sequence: TGTGCCAGTAGTATAGAAGGGGACAGAGATAATTCACCCCTCCACTTT. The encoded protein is CASSIEGDRDNSPLHF.

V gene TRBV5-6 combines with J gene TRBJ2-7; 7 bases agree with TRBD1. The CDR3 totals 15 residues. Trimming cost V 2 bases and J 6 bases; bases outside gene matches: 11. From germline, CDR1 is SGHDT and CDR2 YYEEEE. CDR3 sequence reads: CASSLRQGFAAEQYF. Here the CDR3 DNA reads TGTGCCAGCAGCTTACGACAGGGATTTGCTGCCGAGCAGTACTTC.

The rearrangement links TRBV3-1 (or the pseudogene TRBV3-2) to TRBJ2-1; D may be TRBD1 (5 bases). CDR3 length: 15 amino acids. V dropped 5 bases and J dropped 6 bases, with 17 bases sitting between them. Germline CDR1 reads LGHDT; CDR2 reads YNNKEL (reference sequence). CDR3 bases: TGTGCCAGCAGCTCCCGTCTAGGGGTCGTCAATGAGCAGTTCTTC. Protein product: CASSSRLGVVNEQFF.

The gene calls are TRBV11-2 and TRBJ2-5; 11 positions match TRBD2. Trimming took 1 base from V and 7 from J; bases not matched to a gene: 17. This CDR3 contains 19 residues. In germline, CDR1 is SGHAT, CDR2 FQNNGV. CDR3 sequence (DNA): TGTGCCAGCAGCTTAGTTTCGGCTAGCGGGGGGTCAAAAGCGGGGACCCAGTACTTC. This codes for CASSLVSASGGSKAGTQYF.

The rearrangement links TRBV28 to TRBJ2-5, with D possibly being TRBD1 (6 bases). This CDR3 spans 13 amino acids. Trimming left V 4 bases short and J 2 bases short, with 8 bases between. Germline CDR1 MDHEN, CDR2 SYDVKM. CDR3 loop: CASSSGQQETQYF. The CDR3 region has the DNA TGTGCCAGCAGTTCCGGACAGCAAGAGACCCAGTACTTC.

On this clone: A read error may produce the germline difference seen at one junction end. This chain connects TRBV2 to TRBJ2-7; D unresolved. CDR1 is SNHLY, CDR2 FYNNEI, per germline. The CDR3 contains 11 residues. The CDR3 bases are TGTGCCAGCAGTGTTTTCAGCGCCCAACACTTC. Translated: CASSVFSAQHF.

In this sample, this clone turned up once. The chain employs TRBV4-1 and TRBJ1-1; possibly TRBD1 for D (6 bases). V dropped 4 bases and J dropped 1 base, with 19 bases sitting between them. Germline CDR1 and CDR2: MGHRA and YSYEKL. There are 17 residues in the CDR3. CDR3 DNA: TGCGCCAGCAGCCGTGGAGCGGGGGCACGGGGGAACACTGAAGCTTTCTTT. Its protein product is CASSRGAGARGNTEAFF.

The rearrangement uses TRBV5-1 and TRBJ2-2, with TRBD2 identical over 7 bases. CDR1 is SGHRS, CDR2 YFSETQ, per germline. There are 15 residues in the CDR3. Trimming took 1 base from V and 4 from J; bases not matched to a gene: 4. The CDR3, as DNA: TGCGCCAGCAGCTTGCCGGGGGGAGGCACCGGGGAGCTGTTTTTT. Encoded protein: CASSLPGGGTGELFF.

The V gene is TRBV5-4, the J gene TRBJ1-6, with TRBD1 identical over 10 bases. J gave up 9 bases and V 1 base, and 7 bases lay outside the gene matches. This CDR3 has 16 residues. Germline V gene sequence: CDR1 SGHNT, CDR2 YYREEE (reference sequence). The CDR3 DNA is TGTGCCAGCAGCTTGAGGGACAGGGGACCTTCTTCACCCCTCCACTTT. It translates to CASSLRDRGPSSPLHF.

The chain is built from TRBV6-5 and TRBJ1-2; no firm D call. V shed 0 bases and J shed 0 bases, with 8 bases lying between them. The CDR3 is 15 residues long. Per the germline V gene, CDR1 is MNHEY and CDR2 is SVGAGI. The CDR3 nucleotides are TGTGCCAGCAGTTACTCAACAAATCCTAACTATGGCTACACCTTC. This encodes CASSYSTNPNYGYTF.

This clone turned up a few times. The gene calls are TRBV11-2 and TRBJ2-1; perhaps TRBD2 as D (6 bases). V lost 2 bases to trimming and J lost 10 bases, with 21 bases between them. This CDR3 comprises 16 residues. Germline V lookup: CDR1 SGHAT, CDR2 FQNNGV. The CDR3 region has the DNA TGTGCCAGCAGCTTATCGGTTTCGGACTCGGGGAGGGAGCAGTTCTTC. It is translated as CASSLSVSDSGREQFF.

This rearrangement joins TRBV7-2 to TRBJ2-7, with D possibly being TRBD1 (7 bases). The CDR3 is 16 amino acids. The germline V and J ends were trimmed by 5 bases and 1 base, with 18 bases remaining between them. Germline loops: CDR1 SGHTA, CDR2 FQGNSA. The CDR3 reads CASSITVTGTSYEQYF. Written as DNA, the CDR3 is TGTGCCAGCAGCATCACCGTGACAGGGACTTCCTACGAGCAGTACTTC.

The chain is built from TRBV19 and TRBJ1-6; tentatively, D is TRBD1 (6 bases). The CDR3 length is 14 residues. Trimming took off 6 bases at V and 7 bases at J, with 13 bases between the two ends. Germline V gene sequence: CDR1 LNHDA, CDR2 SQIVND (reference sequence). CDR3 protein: CASRDGQLNSPLHF. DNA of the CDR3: TGTGCCAGTAGAGATGGACAGTTGAATTCACCCCTCCACTTT.

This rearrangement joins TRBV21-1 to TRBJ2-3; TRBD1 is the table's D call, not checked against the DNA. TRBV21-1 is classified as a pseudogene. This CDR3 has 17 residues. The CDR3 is CASSRRQGRAHTDTQYF. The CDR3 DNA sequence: TGTGCCAGCAGCAGGAGACAGGGTAGGGCTCACACAGATACGCAGTATTTT.

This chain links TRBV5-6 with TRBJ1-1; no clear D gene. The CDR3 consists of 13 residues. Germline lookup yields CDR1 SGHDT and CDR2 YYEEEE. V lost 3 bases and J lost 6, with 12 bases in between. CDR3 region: CASSWRVSPEAFF. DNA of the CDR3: TGTGCCAGCAGCTGGAGGGTCTCGCCTGAAGCTTTCTTT.

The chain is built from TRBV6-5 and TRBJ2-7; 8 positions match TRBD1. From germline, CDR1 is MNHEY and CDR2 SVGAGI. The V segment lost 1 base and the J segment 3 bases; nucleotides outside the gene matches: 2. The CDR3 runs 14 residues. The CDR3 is CASSYWTGHYEQYF. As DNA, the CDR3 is TGTGCCAGCAGTTACTGGACAGGGCACTACGAGCAGTACTTC.

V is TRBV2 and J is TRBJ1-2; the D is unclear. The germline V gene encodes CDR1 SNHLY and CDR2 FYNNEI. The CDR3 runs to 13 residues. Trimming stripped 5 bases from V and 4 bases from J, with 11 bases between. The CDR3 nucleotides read TGTGCCAGCAGTACGGTACAGTCCTATGGCTACACCTTC. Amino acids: CASSTVQSYGYTF.

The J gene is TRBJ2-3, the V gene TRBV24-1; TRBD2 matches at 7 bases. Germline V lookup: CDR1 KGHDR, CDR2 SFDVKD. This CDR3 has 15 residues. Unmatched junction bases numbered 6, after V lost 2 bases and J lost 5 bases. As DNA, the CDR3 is TGTGCCACCAGTGATTCCCGGGGGAGGGTAGATACGCAGTATTTT. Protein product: CATSDSRGRVDTQYF.

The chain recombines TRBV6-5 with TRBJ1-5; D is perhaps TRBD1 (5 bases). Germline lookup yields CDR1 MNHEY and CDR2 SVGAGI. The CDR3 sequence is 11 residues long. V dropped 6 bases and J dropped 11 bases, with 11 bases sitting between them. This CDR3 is CASSTTVSQHF. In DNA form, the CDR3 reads TGTGCCAGCAGCACGACAGTATCCCAGCATTTT.